These T cell receptor beta chains were read from a single sample in a study of shared clonotypes between healthy human individuals. Sequencing used immunoSEQ multiplex PCR; TCRdb keeps in-frame clones, though not all of them. This sample has roughly 2,000,000 clones, with 93% found just once. Sample: naive CD8+ T cells from PBMCs. Receptors originate from a man aged 18 to 29 in good health. Some clones in this sample may be carry-over from other donors' samples. The CDR3 runs from the conserved cysteine through the conserved F or W. A D gene is named only where the DNA matches it firmly. The listing skips clone size in some rows; elsewhere it reads once, few, many or a size class.

abundance: NA
j_gene: TRBJ2-7
v_gene: TRBV11-2
d_gene: TRBD1
CDR3aa: CASSSFYGTGGAYEQYF
CDR3nt: TGTGCCAGCAGCTCTTTTTACGGGACAGGGGGCGCCTACGAGCAGTACTTC

abundance: NA
j_gene: TRBJ1-2
v_gene: TRBV7-9
d_gene: NA
CDR3aa: CASSLGDTNYGYTF
CDR3nt: TGTGCCAGCAGCTTAGGGGACACTAACTATGGCTACACCTTC

abundance: NA
j_gene: TRBJ2-3
v_gene: TRBV10-2
d_gene: NA
CDR3aa: CASSESAASGLRTDTQYF
CDR3nt: TGCGCCAGCAGTGAGTCGGCGGCGAGCGGCCTCCGCACAGATACGCAGTATTTT

abundance: once
j_gene: TRBJ1-1
v_gene: TRBV5-6
d_gene: TRBD1
CDR3aa: CASSFDRGDTEAFF
CDR3nt: TGTGCCAGCAGCTTCGACAGGGGGGACACTGAAGCTTTCTTT

abundance: NA
j_gene: TRBJ2-1
v_gene: TRBV28
d_gene: NA
CDR3aa: CASSLSFHEQFF
CDR3nt: TGTGCCAGCAGTTTATCCTTCCATGAGCAGTTCTTC

abundance: few
j_gene: TRBJ1-1
v_gene: TRBV2
d_gene: TRBD1
CDR3aa: CASSRDRGRSEAFF
CDR3nt: TGTGCCAGCAGTAGGGACAGGGGACGATCTGAAGCTTTCTTT

abundance: NA
j_gene: TRBJ2-5
v_gene: TRBV6-5
d_gene: TRBD1
CDR3aa: CASSYSGGEEETQYF
CDR3nt: TGTGCCAGCAGTTACTCAGGGGGCGAGGAGGAGACCCAGTACTTC

abundance: NA
j_gene: TRBJ1-1
v_gene: TRBV19
d_gene: NA
CDR3aa: CASMRDTEAFF
CDR3nt: TGTGCCAGTATGAGGGACACTGAAGCTTTCTTT

abundance: NA
j_gene: TRBJ2-2
v_gene: TRBV4-1
d_gene: NA
CDR3aa: CASSTSPGESGELFF
CDR3nt: TGCGCCAGCAGCACATCCCCAGGAGAGAGCGGGGAGCTGTTTTTT

abundance: NA
j_gene: TRBJ1-4
v_gene: TRBV11-2
d_gene: NA
CDR3aa: CASGRAWNEKLFF
CDR3nt: TGTGCCTCCGGAAGGGCGTGGAATGAAAAACTGTTTTTT

abundance: NA
j_gene: TRBJ2-6
v_gene: TRBV29-1
d_gene: TRBD1
CDR3aa: CSVHGQAGGANVLTF
CDR3nt: TGCAGCGTGCACGGACAGGCTGGCGGGGCCAACGTCCTGACTTTC

abundance: NA
j_gene: TRBJ2-3
v_gene: TRBV19
d_gene: NA
CDR3aa: CASSPRLADTQYF
CDR3nt: TGTGCCAGTAGTCCCCGACTAGCAGATACGCAGTATTTT

abundance: NA
j_gene: TRBJ2-7
v_gene: TRBV19
d_gene: TRBD1
CDR3aa: CASSIGTGFHEQYF
CDR3nt: TGTGCCAGTAGTATTGGGACAGGGTTCCACGAGCAGTACTTC

abundance: once
j_gene: TRBJ2-7
v_gene: TRBV28
d_gene: TRBD1
CDR3aa: CASSFYSGQGYEQYF
CDR3nt: TGTGCCAGCAGTTTTTACTCGGGACAGGGCTACGAGCAGTACTTC

abundance: NA
j_gene: TRBJ2-7
v_gene: TRBV9
d_gene: NA
CDR3aa: CASSVGQEGYEQYF
CDR3nt: TGTGCCAGCAGCGTCGGTCAGGAAGGATACGAGCAGTACTTC

abundance: NA
j_gene: TRBJ2-1
v_gene: TRBV25-1
d_gene: TRBD1
CDR3aa: CASSTGQVRFF
CDR3nt: TGTGCCAGCAGTACCGGACAGGTTCGGTTCTTC

abundance: NA
j_gene: TRBJ2-7
v_gene: TRBV6-5
d_gene: TRBD2
CDR3aa: CASSPWGGDYEQYF
CDR3nt: TGTGCCAGCAGCCCCTGGGGGGGGGACTACGAGCAGTACTTC

abundance: NA
j_gene: TRBJ2-3
v_gene: TRBV29-1
d_gene: TRBD1
CDR3aa: CSVDRTGGDHTQYF
CDR3nt: TGCAGCGTTGATAGGACAGGGGGCGACCATACGCAGTATTTT

abundance: NA
j_gene: TRBJ2-7
v_gene: TRBV7-9
d_gene: NA
CDR3aa: CASSLGPSYEQYF
CDR3nt: TGTGCCAGCAGCTTAGGGCCTAGTTACGAGCAGTACTTC

abundance: NA
j_gene: TRBJ2-1
v_gene: TRBV6-5
d_gene: NA
CDR3aa: CASSYGEENEQFF
CDR3nt: TGTGCCAGCAGTTACGGGGAAGAGAATGAGCAGTTCTTC

abundance: NA
j_gene: TRBJ2-7
v_gene: TRBV6-5
d_gene: NA
CDR3aa: CASSQTPGTAEQYF
CDR3nt: TGTGCCAGCAGCCAAACCCCTGGGACGGCTGAGCAGTACTTC

abundance: NA
j_gene: TRBJ2-2
v_gene: TRBV7-9
d_gene: TRBD2
CDR3aa: CASSFLAGADGELFF
CDR3nt: TGTGCCAGCAGCTTTTTAGCGGGAGCCGACGGGGAGCTGTTTTTT

abundance: NA
j_gene: TRBJ2-2
v_gene: TRBV27
d_gene: NA
CDR3aa: CASSLQAESANTGELFF
CDR3nt: TGTGCCAGCAGTTTACAGGCGGAGAGCGCGAACACCGGGGAGCTGTTTTTT

abundance: NA
j_gene: TRBJ2-7
v_gene: TRBV21-1
d_gene: NA
CDR3aa: CASSKEASSRVYEQYF
CDR3nt: TGTGCCAGCAGCAAAGAAGCGTCTTCCCGGGTCTACGAGCAGTACTTC

abundance: NA
j_gene: TRBJ2-3
v_gene: TRBV9
d_gene: NA
CDR3aa: CASSVAGAGRTQYF
CDR3nt: TGTGCCAGCAGCGTAGCGGGGGCGGGGAGGACGCAGTATTTT

abundance: NA
j_gene: TRBJ1-5
v_gene: TRBV28
d_gene: NA
CDR3aa: CASPERVASPLDQPQHF
CDR3nt: TGTGCCAGCCCAGAACGGGTCGCCTCACCCTTAGATCAGCCCCAGCATTTT

abundance: NA
j_gene: TRBJ2-1
v_gene: TRBV5-1
d_gene: NA
CDR3aa: CASSSPNRDSSYNEQFF
CDR3nt: TGCGCCAGCAGCTCCCCGAACCGGGACTCGAGCTACAATGAGCAGTTCTTC

abundance: NA
j_gene: TRBJ1-4
v_gene: TRBV12-2
d_gene: NA
CDR3aa: CASRGDRARGEKLFF
CDR3nt: TGTGCAAGTCGCGGGGACAGGGCCCGCGGAGAAAAACTGTTTTTT

abundance: NA
j_gene: TRBJ1-1
v_gene: TRBV13
d_gene: NA
CDR3aa: CASSSRTDINTEAFF
CDR3nt: TGTGCCAGCAGCTCTCGGACAGACATAAACACTGAAGCTTTCTTT

abundance: NA
j_gene: TRBJ2-7
v_gene: TRBV5-6
d_gene: NA
CDR3aa: CASSFSTGLGYEQYF
CDR3nt: TGTGCCAGCAGCTTCTCGACAGGTTTGGGCTACGAGCAGTACTTC

abundance: NA
j_gene: TRBJ2-7
v_gene: TRBV5-4
d_gene: NA
CDR3aa: CASSHQDSSYEQYF
CDR3nt: TGTGCCAGCAGCCACCAGGACAGCTCCTACGAGCAGTACTTC

abundance: NA
j_gene: TRBJ1-4
v_gene: TRBV6-1
d_gene: NA
CDR3aa: CASSEGIKTIATNEKLFF
CDR3nt: TGTGCCAGCAGTGAGGGCATCAAGACAATTGCAACTAATGAAAAACTGTTTTTT

abundance: NA
j_gene: TRBJ2-7
v_gene: TRBV6-1
d_gene: NA
CDR3aa: CASSEVGALSGEQYF
CDR3nt: TGTGCCAGCAGTGAAGTGGGAGCCCTATCCGGCGAGCAGTACTTC

abundance: NA
j_gene: TRBJ1-5
v_gene: TRBV21-1
d_gene: NA
CDR3aa: CASSKDGDRTGGFYRNQPQHF
CDR3nt: TGTGCCAGCAGCAAAGATGGAGATCGGACAGGGGGCTTCTATAGGAATCAGCCCCAGCATTTT

abundance: NA
j_gene: TRBJ2-7
v_gene: TRBV4-1
d_gene: NA
CDR3aa: CASSQSLREFSYEQYF
CDR3nt: TGCGCCAGCAGCCAATCCCTGAGGGAGTTTTCCTACGAGCAGTACTTC

abundance: NA
j_gene: TRBJ2-7
v_gene: TRBV27
d_gene: TRBD1
CDR3aa: CASSLRTTPGTGVYEQYF
CDR3nt: TGTGCCAGCAGTTTGCGGACAACTCCCGGGACAGGGGTCTACGAGCAGTACTTC

abundance: NA
j_gene: TRBJ2-7
v_gene: TRBV4-1
d_gene: NA
CDR3aa: CASSQQIRESYEQYF
CDR3nt: TGCGCCAGCAGCCAACAGATCAGGGAGTCTTACGAGCAGTACTTC

abundance: NA
j_gene: TRBJ1-2
v_gene: TRBV6-5
d_gene: TRBD1
CDR3aa: CASSYSTGLRGYTF
CDR3nt: TGTGCCAGCAGTTACTCGACAGGGCTCCGCGGCTACACCTTC

abundance: NA
j_gene: TRBJ2-1
v_gene: TRBV6-5
d_gene: NA
CDR3aa: CASTPGTGYNEQFF
CDR3nt: TGTGCCAGCACCCCCGGGACTGGGTACAATGAGCAGTTCTTC

abundance: NA
j_gene: TRBJ1-1
v_gene: TRBV13
d_gene: NA
CDR3aa: CASTLRGSEAFF
CDR3nt: TGTGCCAGCACTCTAAGGGGTTCTGAAGCTTTCTTT

abundance: NA
j_gene: TRBJ1-4
v_gene: TRBV6-5
d_gene: NA
CDR3aa: CASSYSGRTNEKLFF
CDR3nt: TGTGCCAGCAGTTACTCAGGCCGGACTAATGAAAAACTGTTTTTT

abundance: NA
j_gene: TRBJ2-7
v_gene: TRBV11-2
d_gene: NA
CDR3aa: CASSLSAGTYEQYF
CDR3nt: TGTGCCAGCAGCTTATCCGCAGGGACCTACGAGCAGTACTTC

abundance: NA
j_gene: TRBJ2-1
v_gene: TRBV28
d_gene: NA
CDR3aa: CALRRDSSYNEQFF
CDR3nt: TGTGCCTTAAGGAGGGATAGCTCCTACAATGAGCAGTTCTTC

abundance: NA
j_gene: TRBJ2-5
v_gene: TRBV15
d_gene: TRBD2
CDR3aa: CATSAERLAGVTQYF
CDR3nt: TGTGCCACCAGCGCCGAGCGACTAGCGGGAGTGACCCAGTACTTC

abundance: NA
j_gene: TRBJ2-3
v_gene: TRBV27
d_gene: NA
CDR3aa: CASSLLPPGGGDTQYF
CDR3nt: TGTGCCAGCAGTTTACTCCCCCCCGGGGGAGGAGATACGCAGTATTTT